The sequence of this T cell receptor beta chain was determined in a study of cytomegalovirus exposure and HLA in healthy donors. TCRdb's copy holds only in-frame clones and misses some; the assay was immunoSEQ multiplex PCR. The sample carries approximately 98,000 clones, around 82% recorded once. Germline lookup yields CDR1 PRHDT and CDR2 FYEKMQ (reference sequence). CDR3 length: 14 residues. V was trimmed by 5 bases and J by 5 bases, leaving 15 bases between them. The TCR was taken from a woman aged 18-30 years in good health and CMV-seronegative. This chain connects TRBV13 to TRBJ2-5, with a possible D match to TRBD2 (6 bases). The sample taken for sequencing was PBMCs. DNA for the CDR3: TGTGCCAGCAGCCCCCGGTCTAGCGACGAGACCCAGTACTTC. Translation: CASSPRSSDETQYF.